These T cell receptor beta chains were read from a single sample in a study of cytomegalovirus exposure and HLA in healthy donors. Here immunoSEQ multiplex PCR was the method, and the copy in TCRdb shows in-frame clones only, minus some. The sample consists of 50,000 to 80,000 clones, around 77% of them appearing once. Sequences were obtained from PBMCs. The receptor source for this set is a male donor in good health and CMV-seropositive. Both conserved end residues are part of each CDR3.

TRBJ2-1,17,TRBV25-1,CASSDGATTLTYNEQFF
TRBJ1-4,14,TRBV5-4,CASSLGRGNEKLFF
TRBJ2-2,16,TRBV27,CASSPGLAPNTGELFF
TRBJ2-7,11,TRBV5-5,CASSGSYEQYF
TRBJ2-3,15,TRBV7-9,CASSSQRGRTDTQYF
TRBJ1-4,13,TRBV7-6,CASRWDRGGELFF
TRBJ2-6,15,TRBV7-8,CASSLQGTGANVLTF
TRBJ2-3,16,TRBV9,CASSVVLAGGQDTQYF
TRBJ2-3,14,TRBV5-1,CASSLDRGRDTQYF
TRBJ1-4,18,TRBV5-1,CASSLGHRDASTNEKLFF
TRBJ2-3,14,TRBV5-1,CASSLPSSANTQYF
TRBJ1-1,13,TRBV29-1,CSVSDRVNTEAFF
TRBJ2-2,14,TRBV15,CATSKGANTGELFF
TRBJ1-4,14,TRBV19,CASSRQAANEKLFF
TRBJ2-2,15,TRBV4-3,CASSQEVTGTGELFF
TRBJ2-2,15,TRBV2,CASNRGAGKTGELFF